This section outlines one T cell receptor beta chain sequence together with its context. The antigen remains undetermined. Primers: 60 Vbeta forward and 13 Jbeta reverse. Measured with immunoSEQ multiplex PCR; TCRdb has only the in-frame clones, and not every one. The table records 100,000 to 150,000 clones, about 80% of them present only once. This specimen belongs to a study of cytomegalovirus exposure and HLA in healthy donors. General study findings and limits: Around 160 TCR beta chains were listed as cytomegalovirus-associated. Reportedly, TCR beta sequences accurately predicted HLA-A and HLA-B alleles in most subjects. Productive status was seen about 90% or about 30% of the time for most TCR beta V segments in an earlier analysis.

The V gene lost 4 bases and the J gene lost 5 bases, with 14 bases spanning the gap. The CDR3 covers 14 residues. Per the germline V gene, CDR1 is LGHNT and CDR2 is FRNRAP. The chain combines TRBV12-5 with TRBJ2-5, with D possibly TRBD2 on 5 matching bases. Sequenced material: PBMCs. This sequence originates from a female donor in good health and CMV-seropositive. The CDR3 reads CASGSDSLGETQYF. As DNA, the CDR3 is TGTGCTAGTGGTTCGGACTCACTGGGGGAGACCCAGTACTTC.